These T cell receptor beta chains were read from a single sample in a study of cytomegalovirus exposure and HLA in healthy donors. Profiled with immunoSEQ multiplex PCR; TCRdb holds only in-frame clones, not every one. The repertoire has 170,000 or so clones, roughly 86% of them found once; the top ten carry about 4.9%. Sequencing was performed on PBMCs. These receptors originate from a girl under 18 in good health and CMV-seropositive. Both conserved end residues are part of each CDR3. Each record gives: clone size, V gene, D gene, J gene, CDR3 protein, CDR3 DNA. The D gene is left open where the match is weak. Size is stated for part of the rows, as once, few or many counts, or as a class when the clone is expanded.

size: .
V: TRBV2
D: .
J: TRBJ1-5
CDR3: CASSAQGNSNQPQHF
DNA: TGTGCCAGCAGCGCACAGGGAAATAGCAATCAGCCCCAGCATTTT

size: .
V: TRBV13
D: .
J: TRBJ1-4
CDR3: CASSGRTENEKLFF
DNA: TGTGCCAGCAGCGGCCGGACAGAGAATGAAAAACTGTTTTTT

size: .
V: TRBV6-5
D: .
J: TRBJ2-7
CDR3: CASSPVEGTYEQYF
DNA: TGTGCCAGCAGTCCGGTTGAGGGGACATACGAGCAGTACTTC

size: .
V: TRBV30
D: .
J: TRBJ1-5
CDR3: CAWSGQYSNQPQHF
DNA: TGTGCCTGGAGTGGACAGTATAGCAATCAGCCCCAGCATTTT

size: few
V: TRBV5-6
D: TRBD2
J: TRBJ2-3
CDR3: CASRRERGHTDTQYF
DNA: TGTGCCAGCCGCCGAGAGCGGGGGCACACAGATACGCAGTATTTT

size: .
V: TRBV5-4
D: .
J: TRBJ1-1
CDR3: CASSQGQNTEAFF
DNA: TGTGCCAGCAGCCAAGGACAGAACACTGAAGCTTTCTTT

size: .
V: TRBV21-1
D: .
J: TRBJ2-1
CDR3: CASSGLGASGGPNNEQFF
DNA: TGTGCCAGCAGCGGACTCGGTGCTAGCGGGGGACCTAACAATGAGCAGTTCTTC

size: .
V: TRBV10-1
D: .
J: TRBJ1-3
CDR3: CASSRDSGNTIYF
DNA: TGCGCCAGCAGCCGGGACTCTGGAAACACCATATATTTT

size: .
V: TRBV7-8
D: TRBD2
J: TRBJ2-3
CDR3: CASSRGGPLTDTQYF
DNA: TGTGCCAGCAGCCGCGGGGGACCTCTCACAGATACGCAGTATTTT

size: few
V: TRBV9
D: TRBD1
J: TRBJ2-5
CDR3: CASSLDRVQETQYF
DNA: TGTGCCAGCAGCCTAGACAGGGTCCAAGAGACCCAGTACTTC

size: .
V: TRBV11-1
D: .
J: TRBJ1-1
CDR3: CASSLGKPLQLFTEAFF
DNA: TGTGCCAGCAGCTTAGGAAAGCCCCTACAGTTATTCACTGAAGCTTTCTTT

size: once
V: TRBV4-1
D: .
J: TRBJ2-2
CDR3: CASSQSQGITGELFF
DNA: TGCGCCAGCAGCCAAAGTCAGGGCATCACCGGGGAGCTGTTTTTT

size: few
V: TRBV5-1
D: TRBD1
J: TRBJ2-5
CDR3: CASSPMTGSRETQYF
DNA: TGCGCCAGCAGCCCCATGACAGGGTCGAGAGAGACCCAGTACTTC

size: .
V: TRBV27
D: TRBD1
J: TRBJ2-5
CDR3: CASSLPRDREETQYF
DNA: TGTGCCAGCAGTTTACCCCGGGACAGGGAGGAGACCCAGTACTTC

size: .
V: TRBV9
D: .
J: TRBJ1-5
CDR3: CASSVAGDSNQPQHF
DNA: TGTGCCAGCAGCGTAGCAGGGGATAGCAATCAGCCCCAGCATTTT

size: .
V: TRBV19
D: .
J: TRBJ1-2
CDR3: CASSFETGYTF
DNA: TGTGCCAGTAGTTTTGAAACCGGTTACACCTTC

size: .
V: TRBV7-2
D: .
J: TRBJ1-2
CDR3: CASSPSGGYTF
DNA: TGTGCCAGCAGCCCCTCAGGCGGCTACACCTTC

size: few
V: TRBV19
D: .
J: TRBJ1-5
CDR3: CASSIVTLQGQPQHF
DNA: TGTGCCAGTAGTATAGTTACCCTGCAGGGACAGCCCCAGCATTTT

size: .
V: TRBV6-1
D: TRBD1
J: TRBJ1-1
CDR3: CASSGQGNTEAFF
DNA: TGTGCCAGCAGTGGACAGGGGAACACTGAAGCTTTCTTT

size: once
V: TRBV18
D: .
J: TRBJ1-5
CDR3: CASSGQGYQPQHF
DNA: TGTGCCAGCTCAGGGCAGGGATATCAGCCCCAGCATTTT

size: .
V: TRBV30
D: TRBD1
J: TRBJ1-2
CDR3: CAWSPSGQGLQGYTF
DNA: TGTGCCTGGAGTCCCTCGGGACAGGGGCTACAGGGCTACACCTTC

size: .
V: TRBV20-1
D: .
J: TRBJ1-2
CDR3: CSARRPDGYTF
DNA: TGCAGTGCTAGGCGTCCCGATGGCTACACCTTC

size: .
V: TRBV10-3
D: TRBD2
J: TRBJ2-1
CDR3: CAISSAGGENEQFF
DNA: TGTGCCATCAGCTCAGCGGGGGGAGAGAATGAGCAGTTCTTC

size: .
V: TRBV18
D: TRBD1
J: TRBJ1-1
CDR3: CASSRQGNTEAFF
DNA: TGTGCCAGCTCAAGACAGGGAAACACTGAAGCTTTCTTT

size: .
V: TRBV4-1
D: .
J: TRBJ1-2
CDR3: CASSQVTVGSYGYTF
DNA: TGCGCCAGCAGCCAAGTGACAGTTGGGTCCTATGGCTACACCTTC

size: .
V: TRBV7-9
D: .
J: TRBJ2-3
CDR3: CASSWASDTQYF
DNA: TGTGCCAGCAGCTGGGCCTCAGATACGCAGTATTTT

size: .
V: TRBV19
D: .
J: TRBJ1-2
CDR3: CASSIVREVHGYTF
DNA: TGTGCCAGTAGTATAGTGAGGGAGGTACATGGCTACACCTTC

size: .
V: TRBV29-1
D: .
J: TRBJ1-2
CDR3: CSADIQDLSYGYTF
DNA: TGCAGCGCGGACATACAGGATTTATCTTATGGCTACACCTTC

size: .
V: TRBV9
D: TRBD2
J: TRBJ2-3
CDR3: CASSPLSSGGATDTQYF
DNA: TGTGCCAGCAGCCCCCTCTCAAGCGGGGGGGCCACAGATACGCAGTATTTT

size: .
V: TRBV2
D: .
J: TRBJ1-5
CDR3: CASSEVGGRPQHF
DNA: TGTGCCAGCAGTGAAGTAGGGGGTCGGCCCCAGCATTTT

size: .
V: TRBV6-1
D: TRBD1
J: TRBJ1-3
CDR3: CASSEGTGGNTIYF
DNA: TGTGCCAGCAGTGAAGGGACAGGGGGAAACACCATATATTTT

size: .
V: TRBV5-1
D: TRBD1
J: TRBJ1-4
CDR3: CASSPEGTGAEKLFF
DNA: TGCGCCAGCAGCCCGGAGGGGACAGGGGCTGAAAAACTGTTTTTT

size: few
V: TRBV11-2
D: .
J: TRBJ1-2
CDR3: CASSFGHLGYGYTF
DNA: TGTGCCAGCAGCTTTGGACACCTTGGGTATGGCTACACCTTC

size: .
V: TRBV4-2
D: .
J: TRBJ1-2
CDR3: CASSQEVLLQYGYTF
DNA: TGTGCCAGCAGCCAAGAGGTGCTATTACAGTATGGCTACACCTTC

size: .
V: TRBV4-1
D: .
J: TRBJ1-1
CDR3: CASSLTMNTEAFF
DNA: TGCGCCAGCAGCCTTACAATGAACACTGAAGCTTTCTTT

size: once
V: TRBV11-3
D: .
J: TRBJ1-1
CDR3: CASSLDSSRTVNTEAFF
DNA: TGTGCCAGCAGCTTAGATTCCAGCCGCACAGTGAACACTGAAGCTTTCTTT

size: .
V: TRBV2
D: .
J: TRBJ2-2
CDR3: CASRDRFPTGELFF
DNA: TGTGCCAGCAGAGACAGGTTCCCCACCGGGGAGCTGTTTTTT

size: .
V: TRBV6-1
D: .
J: TRBJ1-2
CDR3: CASSEARRGGYGYTF
DNA: TGTGCCAGCAGTGAAGCAAGGAGGGGTGGCTATGGCTACACCTTC

size: few
V: TRBV11-3
D: TRBD2
J: TRBJ2-2
CDR3: CASSSWASGGFTGELFF
DNA: TGTGCCAGCAGCTCGTGGGCTAGCGGGGGATTCACCGGGGAGCTGTTTTTT

size: .
V: TRBV7-9
D: .
J: TRBJ2-6
CDR3: CASSLDYSRSISGANVLTF
DNA: TGTGCCAGCAGTCTAGACTACAGCCGGAGTATATCTGGGGCCAACGTCCTGACTTTC

size: .
V: TRBV27
D: TRBD1
J: TRBJ2-7
CDR3: CASSSGQGNLEQYF
DNA: TGTGCCAGCAGTTCGGGACAGGGTAACCTCGAGCAGTACTTC

size: .
V: TRBV6-5
D: .
J: TRBJ1-5
CDR3: CASSLTGTQPQHF
DNA: TGTGCCAGCAGCCTTACAGGGACACAGCCCCAGCATTTT

size: .
V: TRBV23-1
D: TRBD1
J: TRBJ1-2
CDR3: CASWRMGDRSNYGYTF
DNA: TGCGCCAGCTGGCGAATGGGGGACAGATCCAACTATGGCTACACCTTC